This TCR beta chain was captured in a study of T cell responses to AZD1222 COVID-19 vaccine. Sequenced by immunoSEQ multiplex PCR; TCRdb stores in-frame clones only, minus some. The sample lists around 180,000 clones, just over 85% occurring once. V was clipped by 4 bases and J by 4 bases; unmatched bases: 9. The germline CDR1 and CDR2 sequences are SGHAT and FQNNGV. The CDR3 contains 16 residues. This clone has a single count. The sample was peripheral blood, taken on day 0 of AZD1222 vaccination. This receptor was obtained from an adult in good health. The chain carries TRBV11-2 and TRBJ1-4, with TRBD1 matching over 7 bases. CDR3 protein: CASSSSDRALNEKLFF. CDR3 nucleotides: TGTGCCAGCAGCTCCAGTGACAGGGCTCTTAATGAAAAACTGTTTTTT.